Listed here are 18 T cell receptor beta chains from one sample, sequenced in a study of CD8 T cells in ankylosing spondylitis. TCRdb processed the 5' RACE reads anew with MiXCR; each CDR3 protein has one entry. The data show about 130,000 distinct CDR3 sequences, about 6.7% seen once. What was sequenced was blood, either unsorted or a sorted T cell fraction (not recorded which). All receptors derive from a female donor with ankylosing spondylitis or in good health (not recorded which).

This clonotype was picked up many times. The chain carries TRBV5-1 and TRBJ2-3, with D unresolved. The germline V gene has CDR1 SGHRS and CDR2 YFSETQ. V dropped 4 bases and J dropped 2 bases, with 14 bases sitting between them. There are 15 residues in the CDR3. The DNA for the CDR3 is TGCGCCAGCAGCACAAACCCGGGTTTCACAGATACGCAGTATTTT. Translation gives CASSTNPGFTDTQYF.

This clonotype was detected only a few times. This chain uses TRBV7-8 with TRBJ1-1, with D perhaps matching TRBD1 (5 bases). V lost 2 bases and J 4 bases, leaving 11 bases between the germline ends. Germline V lookup: CDR1 SGHVS, CDR2 FQNEAQ. The CDR3 has 14 residues. The CDR3 region has the DNA TGTGCCAGCAGCTTAAGAGGGGCAGGCACTGAAGCTTTCTTT. Protein: CASSLRGAGTEAFF.

This clonotype was detected a few times. The rearrangement links TRBV12-3 or TRBV12-4 to TRBJ1-2, with a possible D match to TRBD1 (6 bases). Trimming left V 2 bases short and J 8 bases short, with 15 bases between. The CDR3 covers 14 residues. Written as DNA, the CDR3 is TGTGCCAGCAGTTTATTCGGGGGGCCCGAGGGCTACACCTTC. It yields the protein CASSLFGGPEGYTF.

This clonotype appeared many times. DNA for the CDR3: TGCGCCAGCAGCCTATACGGGACTGGGAACACTGAAGCTTTCTTT. Its protein product is CASSLYGTGNTEAFF. V is TRBV4-3 and J is TRBJ1-1, with D possibly TRBD1 on 5 matching bases. The germline V gene has CDR1 LGHNA and CDR2 YSLEER. V shed 4 bases and J shed 1 base, with 13 bases lying between them. The CDR3 is 15 amino acids.

There are many counts of this clonotype. The chain couples TRBV12-3 or TRBV12-4 to TRBJ2-7; TRBD2 aligns across 12 bases. The CDR3 loop spans 17 amino acids. The ends lost 5 bases at V and 4 bases at J; junction bases unmatched: 12. CDR3 DNA: TGTGCCAGCAGTGGAGGGGCTAGCGGGGGGGGGGATTACGAGCAGTACTTC. Protein: CASSGGASGGGDYEQYF.

This clonotype was seen repeatedly, ten times or more. This chain connects TRBV5-1 to TRBJ2-1; D remains ambiguous. Trimming pared 2 bases from V and 2 bases from J, leaving 11 bases between. Germline CDR1 and CDR2: SGHRS and YFSETQ. The CDR3 totals 15 residues. The CDR3 DNA reads as TGCGCCAGCAGCTTTGATCAAACGACCTACAATGAGCAGTTCTTC. It codes for CASSFDQTTYNEQFF.

This clonotype has ten or more counts. The chain joins TRBV29-1 to TRBJ2-5, with D perhaps matching TRBD1 (6 bases). Germline CDR1 is SQVTM and CDR2 is ANQGSEA. Deletions cut 6 bases from V and 4 bases from J, with 15 bases between. CDR3 length: 13 amino acids. CDR3 nucleotide sequence: TGCAGCGTCCGGGACACGGGTCCAGAGACCCAGTACTTC. Translated, it gives CSVRDTGPETQYF.

This clonotype was picked up many times. The genes are TRBV6-1 and TRBJ1-2, with TRBD1 matching over 10 bases. Germline CDR1 is MNHNS and CDR2 is SASEGT. This CDR3 comprises 14 residues. J lost 10 bases, V lost 5 bases, and 10 bases had no gene match. As DNA, the CDR3 is TGTGCCAGCAGTCCCGGGACAGGGGTTAAAGACTACACCTTC. It specifies CASSPGTGVKDYTF.

The table lists this clonotype with a few counts. The chain has TRBV10-3 and TRBJ1-3; D unresolved. Germline-derived CDR1 and CDR2 are ENHRY and SYGVKD. With 0 bases removed from V and 0 bases from J, the gap between germline ends came to 15 bases. CDR3 length equals 18 residues. The CDR3 spells CAISESRAGGISGNTIYF. CDR3 sequence (DNA): TGTGCCATCAGTGAGTCAAGGGCGGGCGGCATCTCTGGAAACACCATATATTTT.

This clonotype was recorded at least ten times. The gene calls are TRBV20-1 and TRBJ2-1; possible D gene TRBD2, 6 bases. Germline assignment: CDR1 DFQATT and CDR2 SNEGSKA (reference sequence). This CDR3 has 13 residues. Deletions cut 4 bases from V and 3 bases from J, with 10 bases between. For the CDR3, the DNA is TGCAGTGCTATAGCGGACTACTACAATGAGCAGTTCTTC. This sequence encodes CSAIADYYNEQFF.

This clonotype was observed at least ten times. J is TRBJ1-1 and V is TRBV5-1, with D uncertain. CDR1 SGHRS and CDR2 YFSETQ come from the germline V gene. CDR3 length: 15 residues. V shed 0 bases and J shed 0 bases, with 9 bases lying between them. This CDR3 reads CASSLARGMNTEAFF. The DNA for the CDR3 is TGCGCCAGCAGCTTGGCCCGCGGAATGAACACTGAAGCTTTCTTT.

This clonotype was seen many times. The V gene is TRBV7-2, the J gene TRBJ2-7, with a tentative D call TRBD2 (6 bases). The germline CDR1 and CDR2 sequences are SGHTA and FQGNSA. The CDR3 contains 13 residues. Trimming took 0 bases from V and 6 from J, leaving 9 bases between them. This CDR3 is CASSLAAGSEQYF. The CDR3 DNA follows: TGTGCCAGCAGCTTAGCGGCGGGGAGCGAGCAGTACTTC.

This clonotype appeared many times. The chain links TRBV5-1 to TRBJ1-2, with 7 bases fitting TRBD1. This CDR3 spans 14 amino acids. Germline CDR1 and CDR2: SGHRS and YFSETQ. V lost 0 bases to trimming and J lost 8 bases; unmatched junction nucleotides: 7. The DNA for the CDR3 is TGCGCCAGCAGCTTGGAGTCCAGGGGGTTCGGCTACACCTTC. Encoded protein: CASSLESRGFGYTF.

Ten or more counts support this clonotype. V usage is TRBV29-1 and J usage is TRBJ1-3; tentatively, D is TRBD1 (6 bases). CDR1 SQVTM and CDR2 ANQGSEA come from the germline V gene. Trimming left V 5 bases short and J 0 bases short, with 11 bases between. This CDR3 is built from 14 residues. CDR3 protein: CSVQTGASGNTIYF. CDR3 in DNA: TGCAGCGTTCAGACAGGTGCCTCTGGAAACACCATATATTTT.

The genes are TRBV29-1 and TRBJ2-3; 10 bases line up with TRBD1. From germline, CDR1 is SQVTM and CDR2 ANQGSEA. Unmatched junction bases numbered 8, after V lost 7 bases and J lost 1 base. The CDR3 sequence is 15 residues long. The CDR3 protein is CSGDPGTGGTDTQYF. CDR3 nucleotide sequence: TGCAGCGGCGACCCCGGGACAGGGGGCACAGATACGCAGTATTTT.

This clonotype showed up many times. The rearrangement joins TRBV7-8 to TRBJ2-1, with 8 positions matching TRBD1. The CDR3 runs 16 residues. J lost 2 bases, V lost 5 bases, and 8 bases had no gene match. The germline gives CDR1 SGHVS, CDR2 FQNEAQ. The CDR3 here is CASSHRTGLAYNEQFF. CDR3 DNA sequence: TGTGCCAGCAGCCACCGGACAGGGTTAGCCTACAATGAGCAGTTCTTC.

This clonotype was seen at least ten times. The J gene is TRBJ2-2, the V gene TRBV11-2; possible D gene TRBD1, 5 bases. Per the germline V gene, CDR1 is SGHAT and CDR2 is FQNNGV. The CDR3 totals 13 residues. V was trimmed by 4 bases and J by 7 bases, leaving 10 bases between them. CDR3 sequence: CASSSTGNGELFF. The DNA of the CDR3 is TGTGCCAGCAGCTCCACAGGAAACGGGGAGCTGTTTTTT.

This clonotype occurred a few times. V usage is TRBV2 and J usage is TRBJ2-1; 9 positions agree with TRBD2. J was trimmed by 7 bases and V by 1 base; bases with no gene match: 2. This CDR3 has 14 amino acids. Germline CDR1 is SNHLY and CDR2 is FYNNEI. CDR3 sequence (DNA): TGTGCCAGCAGTGAAGTGCGGGGGGGAAATGAGCAGTTCTTC. It yields the protein CASSEVRGGNEQFF.